This T cell receptor beta chain derives from a study of cytomegalovirus exposure and HLA in healthy donors. As regards this clone: One end of the junction is discordant with germline, which a read error may explain.

Only in-frame clones appear in the TCRdb table, and some are missing; sequencing was by immunoSEQ multiplex PCR. The sample shows 200,000 to 250,000 clones, about 93% of them seen only once. Germline loops: CDR1 GTSNPN, CDR2 SVGIG (reference sequence). This CDR3 spans 15 amino acids. The V and J genes are TRBV30 and TRBJ1-2, with D possibly being TRBD1 (6 bases). Sequencing was performed on PBMCs. The source is a woman aged 18 to 35 in good health and CMV-seronegative. The CDR3 nucleotides read TGTGCCCGGAGCCCTGTCGACAGGCAGGGTTATGGCTACACCTTC. Residues: CARSPVDRQGYGYTF.